What follows is one T cell receptor beta chain and its context. Its matching antigen is unknown. The CDR3 extends over 17 amino acids. CDR1 is WNHNN, CDR2 SYGVQD, per germline (reference sequence). Trimming cost V 4 bases and J 4 bases, with 23 bases left between them. Naive CD8 cells, CD45RO-negative and positively selected for CCR7, excluded terminally differentiated effector memory CD45RA+ cells. The data stem from a study of shared clonotypes between healthy human individuals. Study-wide results and limits: Generation probabilities of non-shared clonotypes were lower (relative to those shared by all four donors). A handful of donors shared approximately 5% of their naive CD4 clonotypes.

Here immunoSEQ multiplex PCR was the method, and the copy in TCRdb shows in-frame clones only, minus some. The sample yields about 610,000 clones, about 95% seen once. The rearrangement links TRBV10-1 to TRBJ2-7, with D possibly called TRBD1 or TRBD2 (5 bases each). The material sequenced was naive CD8+ T cells sorted from blood. The clonotype comes from a woman aged 25 to 45 in good health. CDR3 in DNA: TGCGCCAGCAGTGGGGCGAAGAAGGGGATAGAGGGGTACGAGCAGTACTTC. Translating it yields CASSGAKKGIEGYEQYF.